This T cell receptor beta chain was sequenced during a study of blood T cell repertoires in COVID-19. In the original workflow: The assay estimated nucleated cells by amplifying reference gene primers. Only in-frame clones appear in the TCRdb table, and some are missing; sequencing was by immunoSEQ multiplex PCR. From that table come the V and J calls and clone size; the DNA was used to work out D and trimming. Of 130,000 to 150,000 clones listed, roughly 83% are singletons. Which cohort a participant joined came from the clinical history participants gave. Sequences were obtained from PBMCs or T cells enriched from blood (not recorded which). This sequence originates from a man aged 50 or older who had recovered from COVID-19.

The CDR3, as DNA: TGTGCCAGCAGTTACCCCCAGGAGGGCTATGGCTACACCTTC. Its translation is CASSYPQEGYGYTF. V and J are TRBV6-9 and TRBJ1-2; D remains unclear. This CDR3 contains 14 residues. The V gene's germline CDR1 is MNHGY and CDR2 SVAAGI. The V gene lost 3 bases and the J gene lost 4 bases, with 12 bases spanning the gap.